The 9 T cell receptor beta chains listed next were all sequenced from one sample in a study of technical replicates of blood from several donors. Libraries were prepared by immunoSEQ multiplex PCR; TCRdb keeps only in-frame clonotypes and omits some of them. Of approximately 74,000 clones in the sample, 80% to 90% are singletons; the top ten hold around 4.6%. The sample comprised PBMCs. All receptors derive from a human donor in good health. Some clones in this sample may be carry-over from other donors' samples.

The gene calls are TRBV19 and TRBJ2-5; D gene ambiguous. Trimming cost V 6 bases and J 5 bases, with 19 bases left between them. CDR1 and CDR2 from the germline V gene are LNHDA and SQIVND (reference sequence). There are 15 residues in the CDR3. CDR3 DNA: TGTGCCAGTAGCCGAGTACCGTATACGGAGGAGACCCAGTACTTC. The encoded protein is CASSRVPYTEETQYF.

V is TRBV19 and J is TRBJ1-5, with D tentatively TRBD1 (5 bases). This CDR3 has 14 residues. The germline gives CDR1 LNHDA, CDR2 SQIVND (reference sequence). V lost 1 base and J lost 8, with 12 bases in between. The CDR3 is CASSIGRDEKPQHF. The CDR3 DNA follows: TGTGCCAGTAGTATAGGCAGGGATGAGAAGCCCCAGCATTTT.

This chain uses TRBV9 with TRBJ1-6, with 7 bases lining up with TRBD1. CDR1 and CDR2 from the germline V gene are SGDLS and YYNGEE. V gave up 4 bases and J gave up 7 bases; unmatched junction bases: 2. CDR3 length: 13 amino acids. Here the CDR3 reads CASSPGGNSPLHF. Here the CDR3 DNA reads TGTGCCAGCAGCCCAGGGGGGAATTCACCCCTCCACTTT.

The rearrangement links TRBV4-1 to TRBJ1-5, with D perhaps matching TRBD1 (5 bases). This CDR3 region has 16 residues. Trimming removed 0 bases at V and 6 bases at J, with 15 bases between. Germline CDR1 and CDR2: MGHRA and YSYEKL. The CDR3 protein is CASSQDYPVGGQPQHF. In DNA, the CDR3 is TGCGCCAGCAGCCAAGATTATCCAGTGGGGGGTCAGCCCCAGCATTTT.

CDR3 nucleotide sequence: TGTGCCAGCAGCCAAGTTAGAGCTGAAGGGACTTCTGGCTACACCTTC. Translation: CASSQVRAEGTSGYTF. This chain joins TRBV4-2 and TRBJ1-2, with a tentative D call TRBD1 (5 bases). With 1 base removed from V and 7 bases from J, the gap between germline ends came to 19 bases. The CDR3 is 16 residues long. Germline CDR1 LGHNA, CDR2 YNFKEQ.

This clone was seen a handful of times. The chain recombines TRBV5-4 with TRBJ1-6; TRBD1 matches 7 bases. The V gene's germline CDR1 is SGHNT and CDR2 YYREEE (reference sequence). This CDR3 region has 14 residues. V shed 3 bases, J shed 7 bases, and the junction held 4 bases outside the gene matches. The chain's CDR3 is CASSSGTANSPLHF. CDR3 DNA sequence: TGTGCCAGCAGCTCCGGGACAGCAAATTCACCCCTCCACTTT.

This clone occurred once. V gene TRBV7-8 combines with J gene TRBJ1-5, with 10 bases lining up with TRBD1. The CDR3 extends over 16 amino acids. CDR1 and CDR2 (germline): SGHVS, FQNEAQ. The ends lost 5 bases at V and 0 bases at J; junction bases unmatched: 4. The CDR3 loop reads CASSPRQGASNQPQHF. The DNA for the CDR3 is TGTGCCAGCAGCCCGAGACAGGGGGCTAGCAATCAGCCCCAGCATTTT.

The chain has TRBV6-4 and TRBJ2-1; 8 positions agree with TRBD2. Germline assignment: CDR1 MRHNA and CDR2 SNTAGT. There are 16 residues in the CDR3. Trimming took 4 bases from V and 4 from J; bases not matched to a gene: 9. CDR3 DNA: TGTGCCAGCAGTGTGAAATCGGGAGGGGGGTACAATGAGCAGTTCTTC. Translated: CASSVKSGGGYNEQFF.

The chain recombines TRBV19 with TRBJ2-7, with 8 bases identical to TRBD1. Trimming at V came to 5 bases and at J to 3 bases, leaving 6 bases not matched to a gene. This CDR3 has 14 amino acids. Germline CDR1 reads LNHDA; CDR2 reads SQIVND (reference sequence). CDR3: CASSERQGSYEQYF. CDR3 bases: TGTGCCAGTAGTGAGAGACAGGGGAGCTACGAGCAGTACTTC.